Listed below are T cell receptor beta chains from one sample, sequenced in a study of blood T cell repertoires in COVID-19. Using immunoSEQ multiplex PCR, the repertoire was profiled, and TCRdb retains in-frame clones only, with some absent. Of approximately 200,000 clones in the sample, more than 80% were seen once. Material for sequencing was PBMCs or T cells enriched from blood (not recorded which). These receptors were taken from a man in his thirties or forties who had recovered from COVID-19. CDR3s leave out the opening cysteine and the closing phenylalanine or tryptophan. Clone size is shown for a subset of rows, as once, few, many or a class of expanded clone.

v_call | clone_size | cdr3_aa
TRBV4-3 | once | ASSHSDRPPGETQY
TRBV4-1 | - | ASSQLGGPWQREGTDTQY
TRBV27 | - | ASMPHSQSNQPQH
TRBV11-2 | - | ASRQGYEQY
TRBV4-3 | - | ASSQDQRSGELF
TRBV10-1 | few | ASSPGTAAGYEQY
TRBV28 | - | ASSAAVDGYT
TRBV30 | - | AWSPGTGSNQPQH
TRBV9 | - | ASSTILEETQY
TRBV5-1 | - | ASSPNGGAEAF
TRBV6-5 | - | ASTLAGGRDEQY
TRBV30 | - | AWSVPERLAF
TRBV2 | - | ASATPLRGLQETQY
TRBV15 | - | ATSRSLAGAGEQY
TRBV25-1 | - | ASSGFRDRDRSYGYT
TRBV10-1 | - | ASSVTGRTEAF
TRBV2 | - | ASSVGLLGPPTDTQY
TRBV4-2 | many | ASSQDVLPRGGTEAF
TRBV3-1/TRBV3-2 | once | ASSLAGTSGTDTQY
TRBV28 | - | ASSLGTVNSPLH
TRBV4-3 | - | ASSQILMGGRATNEKLF
TRBV29-1 | - | SVEGYSGANVLT
TRBV5-8 | - | ASSLPIDSNTEAF
TRBV7-2 | - | ASSSVSVEKLF
TRBV5-5 | once | ASSLRTGAPIYGYT
TRBV7-9 | - | ASSLGGIGYEQY
TRBV28 | - | ASSSNRQGSYNEQF
TRBV3-1/TRBV3-2 | - | ASSQGGPHRSYNEQF
TRBV7-8 | - | ASSLSISGDYGYT
TRBV11-2 | - | ASSSSGGGAF
TRBV6-6 | once | ASSWGLAQATDTQY
TRBV19 | once | ASSITGVSPNEQF
TRBV6-5 | once | ASSYSTGDNSPLH
TRBV14 | - | ASSQDRLGVYGYT
TRBV9 | - | ASSSGLMNTEAF
TRBV5-1 | - | ASSPGTSGGPTQY
TRBV29-1 | - | SARDGSSYNSPLH